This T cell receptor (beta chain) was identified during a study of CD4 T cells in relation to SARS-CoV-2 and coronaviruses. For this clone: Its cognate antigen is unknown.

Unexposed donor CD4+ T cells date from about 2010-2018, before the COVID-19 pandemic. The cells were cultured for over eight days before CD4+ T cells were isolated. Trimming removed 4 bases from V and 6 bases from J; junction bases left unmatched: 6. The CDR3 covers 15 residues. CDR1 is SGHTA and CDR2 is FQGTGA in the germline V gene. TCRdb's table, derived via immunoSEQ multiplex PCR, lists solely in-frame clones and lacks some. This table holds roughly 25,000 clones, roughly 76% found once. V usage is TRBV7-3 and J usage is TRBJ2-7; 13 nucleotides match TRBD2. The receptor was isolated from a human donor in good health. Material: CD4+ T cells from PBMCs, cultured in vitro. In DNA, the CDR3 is TGTGCCAGCAGCTCCGGACTAGCGGGAGCAGGCGAGCAGTACTTC. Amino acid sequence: CASSSGLAGAGEQYF. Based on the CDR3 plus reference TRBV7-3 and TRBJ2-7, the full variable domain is GAGVSQTPSNKVTEKGKYVELRCDPISGHTALYWYRQSLGQGPEFLIYFQGTGAADDSGLPNDRFFAVRPEGSVSTLKIQRTERGDSAVYLCASSSGLAGAGEQYFGPGTRLTVT.